Below, one TCR beta chain is given with its context. How the authors handled the data: It was from reference gene primer amplification that nucleated cell counts were estimated. Profiled with immunoSEQ multiplex PCR; TCRdb holds only in-frame clones, not every one. The V and J calls and the clone size are those of that table, but D and trimming were determined from the DNA. The sample yields some 180,000 clones, less than 90% seen once. Germline V lookup: CDR1 PRHDT, CDR2 FYEKMQ (reference sequence). This CDR3 is 11 amino acids long. With 5 bases clipped from V and 14 bases from J, the junction kept 5 bases outside the gene matches. The data belong to a study of blood T cell repertoires in COVID-19. On the study more broadly: The United States, Italy and Spain supplied acute and convalescent COVID-19 samples. PBMCs, B-cell-depleted T cells, or T cells were the source of the cDNA or gDNA that made up the material.

The chain is built from TRBV13 and TRBJ1-4; 7 bases agree with TRBD1. The sample taken for sequencing was peripheral blood. This TCR was recovered from a man aged 70-80 years with active or convalescent COVID-19. CDR3 DNA sequence: TGTGCCAGCAGCACGGGACAGAAGCTGTTTTTT. Its protein is CASSTGQKLFF.